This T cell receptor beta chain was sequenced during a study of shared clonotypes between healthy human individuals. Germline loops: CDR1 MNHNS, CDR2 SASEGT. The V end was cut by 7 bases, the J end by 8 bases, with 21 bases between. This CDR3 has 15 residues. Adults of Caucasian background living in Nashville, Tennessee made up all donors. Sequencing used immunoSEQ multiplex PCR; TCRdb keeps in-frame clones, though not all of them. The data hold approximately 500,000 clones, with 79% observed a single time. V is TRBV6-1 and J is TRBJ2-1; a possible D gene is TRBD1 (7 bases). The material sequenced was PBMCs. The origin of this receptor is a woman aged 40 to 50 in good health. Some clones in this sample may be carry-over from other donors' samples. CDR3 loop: CASTAQGTGAYEQFF. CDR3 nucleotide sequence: TGTGCCAGCACGGCACAGGGGACGGGGGCATATGAGCAGTTCTTC.